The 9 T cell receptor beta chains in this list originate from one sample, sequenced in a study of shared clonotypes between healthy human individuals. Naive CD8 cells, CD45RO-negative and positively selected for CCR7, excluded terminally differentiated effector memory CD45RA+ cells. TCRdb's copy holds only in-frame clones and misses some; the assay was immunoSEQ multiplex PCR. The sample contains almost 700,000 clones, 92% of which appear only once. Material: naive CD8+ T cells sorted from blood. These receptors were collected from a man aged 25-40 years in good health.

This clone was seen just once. CDR3 DNA sequence: TGCGCCAGCAGCCTAAGCACGCCCACTTATGAGCAGTTCTTC. Its translation is CASSLSTPTYEQFF. The gene calls are TRBV4-1 and TRBJ2-1, with D uncertain. This CDR3 has 14 residues. V dropped 4 bases and J dropped 8 bases, with 15 bases sitting between them. CDR1 and CDR2 (germline): MGHRA, YSYEKL.

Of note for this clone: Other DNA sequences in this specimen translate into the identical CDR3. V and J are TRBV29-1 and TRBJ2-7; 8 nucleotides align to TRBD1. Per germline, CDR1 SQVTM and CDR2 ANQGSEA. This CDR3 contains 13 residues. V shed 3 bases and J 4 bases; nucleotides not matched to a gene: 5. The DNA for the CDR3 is TGCAGCGTTGAGGGTCAGGGGGCTTACGAGCAGTACTTC. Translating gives CSVEGQGAYEQYF.

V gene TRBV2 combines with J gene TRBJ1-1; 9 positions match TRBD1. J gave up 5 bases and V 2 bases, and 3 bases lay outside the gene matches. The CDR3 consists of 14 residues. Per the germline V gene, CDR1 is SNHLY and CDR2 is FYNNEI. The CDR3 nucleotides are TGTGCCAGCAGTGAAAGACAGGGGGATACTGAAGCTTTCTTT. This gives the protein CASSERQGDTEAFF.

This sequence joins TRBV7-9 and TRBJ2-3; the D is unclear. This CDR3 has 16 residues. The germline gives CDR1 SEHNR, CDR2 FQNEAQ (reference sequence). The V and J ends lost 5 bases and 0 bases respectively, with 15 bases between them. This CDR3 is CASSPMEQTSTDTQYF. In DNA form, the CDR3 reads TGTGCCAGCAGCCCGATGGAACAAACTAGCACAGATACGCAGTATTTT.

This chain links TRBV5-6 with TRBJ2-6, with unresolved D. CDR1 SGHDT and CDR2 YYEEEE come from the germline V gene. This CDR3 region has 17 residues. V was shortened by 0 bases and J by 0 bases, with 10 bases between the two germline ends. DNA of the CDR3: TGTGCCAGCAGCTTGGCCTACTCCGGCTCTGGGGCCAACGTCCTGACTTTC. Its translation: CASSLAYSGSGANVLTF.

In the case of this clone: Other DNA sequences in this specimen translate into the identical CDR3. The CDR3 sequence is CASSQVGGSYEQYF. The CDR3 nucleotides read TGCGCCAGCAGCCAAGTAGGTGGGTCCTACGAGCAGTACTTC. This sequence joins TRBV4-1 and TRBJ2-7; D not certain. The germline V gene encodes CDR1 MGHRA and CDR2 YSYEKL. CDR3 length equals 14 residues. V was clipped by 1 base and J by 1 base, with 8 bases between them.

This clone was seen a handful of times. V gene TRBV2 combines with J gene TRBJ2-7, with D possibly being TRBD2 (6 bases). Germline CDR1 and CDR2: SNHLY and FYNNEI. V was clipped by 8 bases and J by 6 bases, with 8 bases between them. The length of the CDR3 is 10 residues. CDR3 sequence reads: CASGGIEQYF. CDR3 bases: TGTGCCAGCGGGGGGATCGAGCAGTACTTC.

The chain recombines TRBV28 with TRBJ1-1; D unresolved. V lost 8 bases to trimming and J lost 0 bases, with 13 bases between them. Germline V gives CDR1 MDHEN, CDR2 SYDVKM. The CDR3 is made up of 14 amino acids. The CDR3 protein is CASAVFQVNTEAFF. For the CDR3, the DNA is TGTGCCAGCGCCGTTTTTCAGGTGAACACTGAAGCTTTCTTT.

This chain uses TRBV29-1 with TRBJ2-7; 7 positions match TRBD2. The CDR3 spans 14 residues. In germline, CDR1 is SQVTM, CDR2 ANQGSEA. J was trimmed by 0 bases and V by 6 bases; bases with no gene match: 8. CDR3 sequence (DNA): TGCAGCGTATTAGCGGGCTCTAGCTCCTACGAGCAGTACTTC. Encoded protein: CSVLAGSSSYEQYF.